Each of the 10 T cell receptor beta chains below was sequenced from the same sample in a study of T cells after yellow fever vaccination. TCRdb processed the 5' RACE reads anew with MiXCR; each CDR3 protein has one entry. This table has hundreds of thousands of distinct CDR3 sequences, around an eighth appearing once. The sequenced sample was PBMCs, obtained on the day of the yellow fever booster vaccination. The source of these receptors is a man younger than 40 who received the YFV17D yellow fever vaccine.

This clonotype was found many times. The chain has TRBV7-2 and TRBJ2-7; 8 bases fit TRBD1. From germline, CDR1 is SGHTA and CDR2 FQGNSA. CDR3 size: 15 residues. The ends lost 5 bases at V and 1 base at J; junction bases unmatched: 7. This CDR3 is CASSTDRVMSYEQYF. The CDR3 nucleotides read TGTGCCAGCAGCACGGACAGGGTGATGTCCTACGAGCAGTACTTC.

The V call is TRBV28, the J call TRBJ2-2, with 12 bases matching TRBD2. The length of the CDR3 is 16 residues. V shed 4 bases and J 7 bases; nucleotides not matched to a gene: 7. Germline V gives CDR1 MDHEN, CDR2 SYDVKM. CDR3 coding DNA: TGTGCCAGCAGTTATTCGACTAGCGGGAGAATCGGGGAGCTGTTTTTT. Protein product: CASSYSTSGRIGELFF.

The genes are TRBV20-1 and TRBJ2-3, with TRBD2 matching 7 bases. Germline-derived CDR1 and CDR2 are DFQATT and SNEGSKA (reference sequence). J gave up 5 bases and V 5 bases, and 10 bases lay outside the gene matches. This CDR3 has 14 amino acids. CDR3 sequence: CSALSRELGDTQYF. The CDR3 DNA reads TGCAGTGCTCTCTCGCGGGAGTTAGGAGATACGCAGTATTTT.

The CDR3 DNA is TGTGCCACCCGGAGTGGAATCAGCGGGATGGGTGAGCAGTTCTTC. This encodes CATRSGISGMGEQFF. This chain links TRBV27 with TRBJ2-1; 7 bases are shared with TRBD2. In germline, CDR1 is MNHEY, CDR2 SMNVEV (reference sequence). The CDR3 length is 15 residues. V lost 10 bases and J lost 9; bases outside the gene matches: 18.

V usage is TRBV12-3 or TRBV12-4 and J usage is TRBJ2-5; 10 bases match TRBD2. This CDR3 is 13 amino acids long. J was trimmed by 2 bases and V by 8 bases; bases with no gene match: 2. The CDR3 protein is CASLLAGQETQYF. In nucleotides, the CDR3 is TGTGCCAGCCTACTAGCGGGGCAAGAGACCCAGTACTTC.

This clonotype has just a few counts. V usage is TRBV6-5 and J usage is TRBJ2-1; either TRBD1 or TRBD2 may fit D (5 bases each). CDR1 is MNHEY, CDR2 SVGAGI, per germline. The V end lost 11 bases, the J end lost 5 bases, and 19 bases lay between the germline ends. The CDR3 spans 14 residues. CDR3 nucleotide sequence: TGTGCCTCAACTTCCCGGATGGGGGACAATGAGCAGTTCTTC. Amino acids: CASTSRMGDNEQFF.

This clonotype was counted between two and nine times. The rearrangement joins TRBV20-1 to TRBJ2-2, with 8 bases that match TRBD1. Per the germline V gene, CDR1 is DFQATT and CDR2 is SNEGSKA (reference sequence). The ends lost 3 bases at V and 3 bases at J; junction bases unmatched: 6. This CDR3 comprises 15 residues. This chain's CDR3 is CSASQGAVYTGELFF. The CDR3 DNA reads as TGCAGTGCTAGTCAGGGGGCTGTGTACACCGGGGAGCTGTTTTTT.

CDR3 amino acids: CASSQFRGRLETQYF. CDR3 nucleotide sequence: TGCGCCAGCAGTCAATTCAGGGGGCGGTTAGAGACCCAGTACTTC. The chain employs TRBV23-1 and TRBJ2-5; 8 bases match TRBD1. TRBV23-1 is annotated as an ORF whose role is uncertain. The CDR3 spans 15 residues. V lost 1 base, J lost 4 bases, and 5 bases stayed unmatched.

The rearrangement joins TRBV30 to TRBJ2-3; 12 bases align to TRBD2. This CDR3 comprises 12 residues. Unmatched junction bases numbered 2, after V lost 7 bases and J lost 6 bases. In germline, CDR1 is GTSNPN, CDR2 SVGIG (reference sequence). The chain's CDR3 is CASLAGGDTQYF. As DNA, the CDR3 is TGTGCCTCCCTAGCGGGGGGGGATACGCAGTATTTT.

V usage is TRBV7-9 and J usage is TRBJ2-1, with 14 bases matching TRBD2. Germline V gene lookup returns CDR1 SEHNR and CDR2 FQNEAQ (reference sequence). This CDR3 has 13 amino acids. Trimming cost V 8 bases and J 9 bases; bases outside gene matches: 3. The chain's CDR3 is CASRLAGGSEQFF. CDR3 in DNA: TGTGCCAGCCGACTAGCGGGAGGGAGTGAGCAGTTCTTC.